This entry features one T cell receptor beta chain sequence. The sample belongs to a study of blood T cell repertoires in COVID-19. The overall study: T cells, B-cell-depleted T cells, or PBMCs provided the cDNA or gDNA that served as material.

Germline V CDR1 and CDR2: SGHRS, YFSETQ. The CDR3 is 14 amino acids. The V gene end was trimmed by 4 bases and the J gene end by 6 bases; junction bases not matched to a gene: 6. Original handling: Nucleated cell number was recorded as an estimate derived from reference gene primer amplification. Sequenced by immunoSEQ multiplex PCR; TCRdb stores in-frame clones only, minus some. That table is the source of V, J and clone size, and D and trimming were worked out from the DNA. The data show about 350,000 clones, with around nine tenths seen just once and about 7.3% held by the top ten. Seattle's cohort entered during active infection and was followed longitudinally.

Material for sequencing was peripheral blood. J is TRBJ2-2 and V is TRBV5-1, with 7 bases fitting TRBD1. This clonotype was sampled from a woman in her 70s with COVID-19, enrolled during active disease. DNA of the CDR3: TGCGCCAGCAGCGTATACAGGGGCTCCGGGGAGCTGTTTTTT. This gives the protein CASSVYRGSGELFF.